This T cell receptor (beta chain) emerged from a study of OX40 agonist ivuxolimab in advanced cancers. General study results and limits: Expanded peripheral T cell antigen specificity was not determined.

The data were produced by immunoSEQ multiplex PCR, yet TCRdb's version contains in-frame clones alone and is incomplete. The sample lists roughly 25,000 clones, about 87% occurring once. Baseline, cycle 4 day 1, and cycle 7 day 1 were the blood sampling points. Remarks on this clone: Its antigen is unknown.

The CDR3 length is 15 residues. Germline values: CDR1 WNHNN, CDR2 SYGVQD (reference sequence). After removal of 3 bases from V and 6 bases from J, the junction contained 7 bases not matched to a gene. The TCR originated in an adult with an advanced solid tumor such as melanoma, head and neck, liver or kidney cancer. Material: CD4+ or CD8+ T cells sorted from blood, obtained in a trial of the OX40 agonist ivuxolimab. The chain is built from TRBV10-1 and TRBJ2-1, with 8 bases lining up with TRBD2. CDR3 coding DNA: TGCGCCAGCAGTGATCGGGGGGGCCTCTTCAATGAGCAGTTCTTC. Translated, it gives CASSDRGGLFNEQFF.